This is a list of T cell receptor beta chains from one sample in a study of T cell repertoires in cytomegalovirus infection. No antigen is known for these receptors. A single record per CDR3 protein comes from TCRdb applying MiXCR to the reads. In the table there are some 590,000 distinct CDR3 sequences, around two fifths of which are singletons. This specimen consisted of cultured PBMCs, obtained from culture after CMV antigen stimulation. The receptor source for this set is a human donor in good health (CMV status not recorded). Some clones in this sample may be carry-over from other donors' samples. CDR3s include the opening cysteine and the closing phenylalanine or tryptophan. A D gene is named only where the DNA matches it firmly. Clone size appears in some rows only: once, few, many, or a class for an expanded clone.

j_call d_call clone_size v_call cdr3_aa cdr3_nt
TRBJ2-1 . few TRBV7-4 CASSLAGVCYNEQFF TGTGCCAGCAGCTTAGCGGGAGTCTGCTACAATGAGCAGTTCTTC
TRBJ2-2 TRBD1 few TRBV6-6 CASSGQGLTGELFF TGTGCCAGCAGTGGACAGGGGCTCACCGGGGAGCTGTTTTTT
TRBJ2-7 . many TRBV7-8 CASSRSGAAYEQYF TGTGCCAGCAGCCGTTCGGGGGCCGCCTACGAGCAGTACTTC
TRBJ1-1 . . TRBV12-3/TRBV12-4 CASTGAVNTEAFF TGTGCCAGCACTGGGGCAGTTAACACTGAAGCTTTCTTT
TRBJ2-3 TRBD1 . TRBV7-9 CASSYRTGDTQYF TGTGCCAGCAGCTATCGGACAGGGGATACGCAGTATTTT
TRBJ2-1 TRBD2 . TRBV20-1 CSATSSGRTLNEQFF TGCAGTGCTACTTCTAGCGGGAGAACTTTGAATGAGCAGTTCTTC
TRBJ2-1 . . TRBV19 CASSPWAGVGNEQFF TGTGCCAGTAGTCCCTGGGCAGGGGTAGGGAATGAGCAGTTCTTC
TRBJ2-3 . . TRBV18 CASSPPGGKSSTDTQYF TGTGCCAGCTCACCACCTGGTGGAAAATCTAGCACAGATACGCAGTATTTT
TRBJ1-5 . . TRBV27 CASADGRRGNQPQHF TGTGCCAGTGCGGACGGACGTCGAGGCAATCAGCCCCAGCATTTT
TRBJ2-5 . . TRBV7-2 CASSWGGKGAQYF TGTGCCAGCAGCTGGGGGGGTAAGGGGGCCCAGTACTTC